This is a list of T cell receptor beta chains from one sample in a study of naive and memory T cell subsets. One entry per CDR3 protein results from TCRdb running MiXCR on the UMI-ligation and nested PCR reads. The top ten hold 0.13% of the sample, which has over 80,000 distinct CDR3 sequences, around 11% seen once. The sequenced material came from naive CD4+ T cells from blood. These receptors were taken from a human donor in good health. CDR3s include the opening cysteine and the closing phenylalanine or tryptophan. D genes are given only for firm matches. Only part of the rows carry a size: once, few, many, or a class if the clone is expanded.

d_call	v_call	j_call	clone_size	cdr3_nt	cdr3_aa
TRBD1	TRBV27	TRBJ1-1	.	TGTGCCAGCAGTTTCGGGTACAGGGGTGGAACTGAAGCTTTCTTT	CASSFGYRGGTEAFF
TRBD1	TRBV20-1	TRBJ2-1	.	TGCAGTGCTGGGTCCTGGGACAGGGCGTCCTACAATGAGCAGTTCTTC	CSAGSWDRASYNEQFF
.	TRBV15	TRBJ1-1	many	TGTGCCACCAGCAGAGCAGGGACAAAGAACACTGAAGCTTTCTTT	CATSRAGTKNTEAFF
.	TRBV2	TRBJ1-4	few	TGTGCCAGCAACAGCCGCCAGAATGAAAAACTGTTTTTT	CASNSRQNEKLFF
.	TRBV11-3	TRBJ2-2	.	TGTGCCAGCAGCTCGATCCAGGCGACCGGGGAGCTGTTTTTT	CASSSIQATGELFF
.	TRBV6-2/TRBV6-3	TRBJ2-1	.	TGTGCCAGCGAAGGACACCCTAACTCCTACAATGAGCAGTTCTTC	CASEGHPNSYNEQFF
.	TRBV19	TRBJ2-6	many	TGTGCCAGTAGTATACCAGGGATCCCGGCCGGGGCCAACGTCCTGACTTTC	CASSIPGIPAGANVLTF
TRBD2	TRBV4-2	TRBJ2-3	few	TGTGCCAGCAGCCCCGCCGGACTAGCGGGAGGAGATACGCAGTATTTT	CASSPAGLAGGDTQYF
TRBD1	TRBV7-2	TRBJ1-6	.	TGTGCCAGCAGCTTTGGACAGGGGAATCTACCACCCCTCCACTTT	CASSFGQGNLPPLHF
TRBD1	TRBV20-1	TRBJ1-4	few	TGCAGTTTAGAGCCGGGACAGGGGGCTAATGAAAAACTGTTTTTT	CSLEPGQGANEKLFF
.	TRBV7-2	TRBJ2-1	few	TGTGCCAGCAGCTTAAGAGGGCTCGGGGTCCCCTACAATGAGCAGTTCTTC	CASSLRGLGVPYNEQFF
.	TRBV7-2	TRBJ2-7	few	TGTGCCAGCGGGAGGGGACAGGCCCCCTACGAGCAGTACTTC	CASGRGQAPYEQYF
.	TRBV24-1	TRBJ2-6	many	TGTGCCACCAGTGATTTAACGCATTCTGGGGCCAACGTCCTGACTTTC	CATSDLTHSGANVLTF
.	TRBV18	TRBJ1-1	few	TGTGCCAGCTCACCCACAGGTGTGAACACTGAAGCTTTCTTT	CASSPTGVNTEAFF
.	TRBV7-9	TRBJ2-1	many	TGTGCCAGCAGCTTAGTCAGGTCTGTCAATGAGCAGTTCTTC	CASSLVRSVNEQFF
.	TRBV6-1	TRBJ1-4	.	TGTGCCAGCAGTGGGGCGATCGGCCCTCTCCACGGCGAAAAACTGTTTTTT	CASSGAIGPLHGEKLFF
TRBD1	TRBV29-1	TRBJ2-5	.	TGCAGCGGGTACAGGGGGTCCCTGGGGGAGACCCAGTACTTC	CSGYRGSLGETQYF
.	TRBV7-2	TRBJ1-6	.	TGTGCCAGCAGCTTAGTACAGGGTGGCTCACCCCTCCACTTT	CASSLVQGGSPLHF
TRBD2	TRBV6-2/TRBV6-3	TRBJ2-1	few	TGTGCCAGCAGTTTAGCGGGGATGTACAATGAGCAGTTCTTC	CASSLAGMYNEQFF
.	TRBV4-1	TRBJ2-3	.	TGCGCCAGCAGCCAAGATGGTAGCACAGATACGCAGTATTTT	CASSQDGSTDTQYF
.	TRBV7-2	TRBJ2-7	few	TGTGCCAGCAGCCGACGTCCGAACGGGGTTGAGCAGTACTTC	CASSRRPNGVEQYF
.	TRBV7-2	TRBJ1-3	few	TGTGCCAGCAGCTTAGAGCCGGGAAACACCATATATTTT	CASSLEPGNTIYF
.	TRBV7-3	TRBJ2-1	few	TGTGCCAGCAGCTTTTCCAGTCAAGTCTACAATGAGCAGTTCTTC	CASSFSSQVYNEQFF
TRBD1	TRBV7-9	TRBJ2-7	few	TGTGCCAGCAGCTTACTCCCGGACAGGCAATCCTACGAGCAGTACTTC	CASSLLPDRQSYEQYF
.	TRBV3-1	TRBJ1-6	.	TGTGCCAGCAGCCAATTCTCAGGTGTGGCACCCCTCCACTTT	CASSQFSGVAPLHF
.	TRBV7-3	TRBJ1-4	many	TGTGCCAGCAGCCCGAGGGGTAGTGTCAGGAAAATTGAAAAACTGTTTTTT	CASSPRGSVRKIEKLFF
TRBD2	TRBV5-1	TRBJ2-1	few	TGCGCCAGCAGCCCCAGCGGGGGGACATACAATGAGCAGTTCTTC	CASSPSGGTYNEQFF
TRBD1	TRBV27	TRBJ2-1	few	TGTGCCAGCAGTTACGAGATTGGGACAGCTTCTTACAATGAGCAGTTCTTC	CASSYEIGTASYNEQFF
.	TRBV4-2	TRBJ1-6	few	TGTGCCAGCAGCCAAACCCTAGGGGACAATTCACCCCTCCACTTT	CASSQTLGDNSPLHF
.	TRBV5-1	TRBJ1-1	few	TGCGCCAGCAGCTTGGATGCGGTCATGAACACTGAAGCTTTCTTT	CASSLDAVMNTEAFF
.	TRBV21-1	TRBJ2-6	many	TGTGCCAGCAGCAAAGGGAGGGACTCTGGGGCCAACGTCCTGACTTTC	CASSKGRDSGANVLTF
TRBD2	TRBV20-1	TRBJ2-1	.	TGCAGTGCTAGAGATGGGCTAGCGGGAGCCCACAATGAGCAGTTCTTC	CSARDGLAGAHNEQFF
.	TRBV20-1	TRBJ2-3	many	TGCAGTGCTAGGTTACCGGGTAGCACAGATACGCAGTATTTT	CSARLPGSTDTQYF
.	TRBV19	TRBJ1-2	many	TGTGCCAGTCGAGGACCCCCCTATGGCTACACCTTC	CASRGPPYGYTF
.	TRBV28	TRBJ1-1	.	TGTGCCAGCAGTTTACCGAGACAGGTCGGTGGTGCTGAAGCTTTCTTT	CASSLPRQVGGAEAFF
.	TRBV6-6	TRBJ2-3	few	TGTGCCAGCAGCTCCCGAGCAACAGATACGCAGTATTTT	CASSSRATDTQYF
.	TRBV4-1	TRBJ2-3	many	TGCGCCAGCAGCCAGGAAAACAGGGTGGGCACAGATACGCAGTATTTT	CASSQENRVGTDTQYF
.	TRBV11-3	TRBJ2-1	few	TGTGCCAGCAGCGGTCGTGTGAGCGAGCAGTTCTTC	CASSGRVSEQFF
.	TRBV7-3	TRBJ2-1	.	TGTGCCAGCAGCTTAAGACAGACCAATGAGCAGTTCTTC	CASSLRQTNEQFF
.	TRBV20-1	TRBJ1-5	.	TGCAGTGCTAAGACACTGAATAGCAGTCAGCCCCAGCATTTT	CSAKTLNSSQPQHF
.	TRBV12-3/TRBV12-4	TRBJ2-7	.	TGTGCCAGCAGCCTCGGCCCATCTTTTAAGGCCTACGAGCAGTACTTC	CASSLGPSFKAYEQYF
.	TRBV29-1	TRBJ2-2	many	TGCAGCGTTGGGGCCAACACCGGGGAGCTGTTTTTT	CSVGANTGELFF
TRBD1	TRBV15	TRBJ2-2	many	TGTGCCACCAGCAGACCGCCTCCGGGACAGCCGAACACCGGGGAGCTGTTTTTT	CATSRPPPGQPNTGELFF
TRBD1	TRBV7-2	TRBJ1-5	.	TGTGCCAGCAGCTTAGGACAGGGGCTCAATCAGCCCCAGCATTTT	CASSLGQGLNQPQHF
.	TRBV4-3	TRBJ2-5	many	TGCGCCAGCAGCCAAGATGGTTGGCCAGTACAAGAGACCCAGTACTTC	CASSQDGWPVQETQYF
.	TRBV9	TRBJ2-3	many	TGTGCCAGCAGCGTAGTGGCTAGCGCCTCTAGCACAGATACGCAGTATTTT	CASSVVASASSTDTQYF
.	TRBV7-9	TRBJ2-2	.	TGTGCCAGCAGCTTAGCGTTGCAAGACACCGGGGAGCTGTTTTTT	CASSLALQDTGELFF
.	TRBV2	TRBJ1-1	.	TGTGCCAGCAACCCCCACACTGAAGCTTTCTTT	CASNPHTEAFF
.	TRBV6-2/TRBV6-3	TRBJ2-2	few	TGTGCCACTATAGCCCCCCCGGAGCTGTTTTTT	CATIAPPELFF
.	TRBV27	TRBJ1-6	few	TGTGCCAGCAGTCCCCGGGGGGATGGTTCACCCCTCCACTTT	CASSPRGDGSPLHF
TRBD2	TRBV5-1	TRBJ2-1	many	TGCGCCAGCAGCTTGGGGGGACCGACTAGCGGAGAGCAGTTCTTC	CASSLGGPTSGEQFF
.	TRBV7-3	TRBJ2-1	many	TGTGCCAGCAGCCCCGATAGTGGGAATGAGCAGTTCTTC	CASSPDSGNEQFF
.	TRBV4-3	TRBJ1-4	few	TGCGCCAGCAGCCAGTTTCTGAATGAAAAACTGTTTTTT	CASSQFLNEKLFF
.	TRBV6-5	TRBJ2-7	.	TGTGCCAGCAGTTACCCCCGCGGAGTAATACTCTACGAGCAGTACTTC	CASSYPRGVILYEQYF
TRBD2	TRBV6-5	TRBJ2-5	.	TGTGCCAGCAGTCGACTAGCGGGAGACCGGGAGACCCAGTACTTC	CASSRLAGDRETQYF